This T cell receptor beta chain originates from a study of blood T cell repertoires in COVID-19. Across the whole study: Acute and convalescent COVID-19 specimens originated in the United States, Italy and Spain.

Seattle patient enrollment occurred during active infection, with longitudinal follow-up thereafter. Sequencing used immunoSEQ multiplex PCR; TCRdb keeps in-frame clones, though not all of them. The table includes about 200,000 clones, 85% detected once. This TCR came from a man in his sixties with COVID-19, enrolled during active disease. The source material was peripheral blood.

CDR3 DNA: TGTGCCAGCAGCTCCGGAACTAGCGGGGGCTACAATGAGCAGTTCTTC. This codes for CASSSGTSGGYNEQFF. This chain connects TRBV7-6 to TRBJ2-1; 11 nucleotides line up with TRBD2. Trimming cost V 4 bases and J 3 bases; bases outside gene matches: 5. Germline CDR1 is SGHVS and CDR2 is FNYEAQ. The CDR3 contains 16 residues.